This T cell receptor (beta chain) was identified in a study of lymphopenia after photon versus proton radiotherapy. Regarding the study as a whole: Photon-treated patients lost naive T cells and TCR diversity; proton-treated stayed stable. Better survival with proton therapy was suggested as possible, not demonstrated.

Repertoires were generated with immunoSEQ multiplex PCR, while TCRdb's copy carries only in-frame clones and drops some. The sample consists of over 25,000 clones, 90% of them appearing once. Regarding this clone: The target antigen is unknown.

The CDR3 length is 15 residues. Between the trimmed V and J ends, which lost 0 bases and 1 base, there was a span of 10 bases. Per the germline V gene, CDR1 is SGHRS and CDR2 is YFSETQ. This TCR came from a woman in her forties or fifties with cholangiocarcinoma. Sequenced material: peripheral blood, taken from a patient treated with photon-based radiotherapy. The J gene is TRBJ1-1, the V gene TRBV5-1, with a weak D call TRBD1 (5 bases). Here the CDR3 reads CASSLDGAANTEAFF. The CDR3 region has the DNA TGCGCCAGCAGCTTGGATGGGGCCGCGAACACTGAAGCTTTCTTT.